Here is one T cell receptor (beta chain) with its context. The target antigen is unknown. The CDR3 contains 13 residues. Per germline, CDR1 LNHNV and CDR2 YYDKDF (reference sequence). The V and J ends lost 0 bases and 7 bases respectively, with 10 bases between them. This sample is drawn from a study of Tregs in tolerant kidney transplant recipients. Study-wide findings and caveats: This study did not directly address biological reproducibility.

This table comes from immunoSEQ multiplex PCR, and its TCRdb copy is limited to in-frame clones, with some not included. The repertoire holds about 68,000 clones, 65% to 85% seen once, with about 4.6% in the top ten. The chain recombines TRBV15 with TRBJ2-7; D gene unclear. This clonotype originated in a human donor in good health. Source material: CD4+ T cells from blood. For the CDR3, the DNA is TGTGCCACCAGCAGAGATGTCTTGAGGGAGCAGTACTTC. This sequence encodes CATSRDVLREQYF.